This T cell receptor (beta chain) is from a study of blood T cells in healthy people across ages. General study points: Correlation between TCR beta diversity and naive T cell percentage was strong.

This clonotype was observed at least ten times. Its target is unknown. Each donor's blood draw was roughly 10 milliliters of peripheral blood. Each sample provided at least 6 micrograms of extracted total RNA. Primers used in a second PCR of about 6 to 11 cycles were a sample-barcoded 5' primer and a J-beta primer mix. Each sample yielded at least 3 million CDR3-containing paired-end reads. TCRdb reprocessed the 5' RACE reads via MiXCR and lists one record per CDR3 protein. The sample holds 580,000 or so distinct CDR3 sequences, 45% to 55% seen once. The CDR3 extends over 13 amino acids. V lost 5 bases to trimming and J lost 5 bases; unmatched junction nucleotides: 3. Germline CDR1 is MNHNY and CDR2 is SVGAGI (reference sequence).

Sequencing was performed on blood. This chain connects TRBV6-6 to TRBJ2-3; TRBD1 agrees at 8 bases. The clonotype was recovered from a man at least 80 years old in good health. Here the CDR3 DNA reads TGTGCCAGCAGTCCAGGGGGCAAAGATACGCAGTATTTT. Amino acid sequence: CASSPGGKDTQYF.